This T cell receptor beta chain was captured by sequencing in a study of lung T cells in sarcoidosis with Löfgren's syndrome. Turning to the study itself: Repertoire analyses centered on Löfgren's syndrome patients.

The CDR3 loop spans 10 amino acids. Looked up from germline, CDR1 is PRHDT and CDR2 is FYEKMQ (reference sequence). This clonotype is categorized as medium-sized. Its antigen remains unknown. TCRdb passed the reads through MiXCR, listing each CDR3 protein once. The sample lists more than 900 distinct CDR3 sequences; roughly 22% were seen once. Whole-study findings and limits: TRAV12-1 and TRBV2 were reportedly most expanded in Löfgren's patients. Sarcoidosis antigen recognition was only suggested, antigen unidentified. In alpha-beta pairs, TRAV12-1 favored TRBV2, and their CDR3s were homologous.

The clonotype was recovered from a human donor with sarcoidosis (Löfgren's syndrome or another form), or a control subject (not recorded which). Sample: CD4+ T cells from PBMCs. J is TRBJ2-1 and V is TRBV13; D gene unclear. CDR3 in amino acids: CTLGRNEQFF. The DNA for the CDR3 is TGTACCTTAGGGCGCAATGAGCAGTTCTTC.